This T cell receptor (beta chain) comes out of a study of blood T cell repertoires in COVID-19. In the study overall: Sites in the United States, Italy and Spain provided acute and convalescent COVID-19 samples. PBMCs, B-cell-depleted T cells, or T cells were the source of the cDNA or gDNA that made up the material.

In the authors' methods: Amplifying reference gene primers gave estimates of nucleated cell counts. Clones were sequenced by immunoSEQ multiplex PCR, and TCRdb holds only the in-frame ones, with some missing. V and J calls and clone size come straight from that table; D and trimming were deduced from the DNA. The sample contains roughly 460,000 clones, 70% to 90% of which appear only once. V was shortened by 1 base and J by 15 bases, with 13 bases between the two germline ends. Germline V gives CDR1 KGHSH, CDR2 LQKENI. The CDR3 sequence is 12 residues long. This receptor was taken from a man aged 18 to 29 with COVID-19, enrolled during active disease. Source material: peripheral blood. The chain recombines TRBV18 with TRBJ2-1, with D possibly being TRBD2 (6 bases). The DNA of the CDR3 is TGTGCCAGCTCACCACGGGCTAGCGAGGGGTTCTTC. Its protein product is CASSPRASEGFF.